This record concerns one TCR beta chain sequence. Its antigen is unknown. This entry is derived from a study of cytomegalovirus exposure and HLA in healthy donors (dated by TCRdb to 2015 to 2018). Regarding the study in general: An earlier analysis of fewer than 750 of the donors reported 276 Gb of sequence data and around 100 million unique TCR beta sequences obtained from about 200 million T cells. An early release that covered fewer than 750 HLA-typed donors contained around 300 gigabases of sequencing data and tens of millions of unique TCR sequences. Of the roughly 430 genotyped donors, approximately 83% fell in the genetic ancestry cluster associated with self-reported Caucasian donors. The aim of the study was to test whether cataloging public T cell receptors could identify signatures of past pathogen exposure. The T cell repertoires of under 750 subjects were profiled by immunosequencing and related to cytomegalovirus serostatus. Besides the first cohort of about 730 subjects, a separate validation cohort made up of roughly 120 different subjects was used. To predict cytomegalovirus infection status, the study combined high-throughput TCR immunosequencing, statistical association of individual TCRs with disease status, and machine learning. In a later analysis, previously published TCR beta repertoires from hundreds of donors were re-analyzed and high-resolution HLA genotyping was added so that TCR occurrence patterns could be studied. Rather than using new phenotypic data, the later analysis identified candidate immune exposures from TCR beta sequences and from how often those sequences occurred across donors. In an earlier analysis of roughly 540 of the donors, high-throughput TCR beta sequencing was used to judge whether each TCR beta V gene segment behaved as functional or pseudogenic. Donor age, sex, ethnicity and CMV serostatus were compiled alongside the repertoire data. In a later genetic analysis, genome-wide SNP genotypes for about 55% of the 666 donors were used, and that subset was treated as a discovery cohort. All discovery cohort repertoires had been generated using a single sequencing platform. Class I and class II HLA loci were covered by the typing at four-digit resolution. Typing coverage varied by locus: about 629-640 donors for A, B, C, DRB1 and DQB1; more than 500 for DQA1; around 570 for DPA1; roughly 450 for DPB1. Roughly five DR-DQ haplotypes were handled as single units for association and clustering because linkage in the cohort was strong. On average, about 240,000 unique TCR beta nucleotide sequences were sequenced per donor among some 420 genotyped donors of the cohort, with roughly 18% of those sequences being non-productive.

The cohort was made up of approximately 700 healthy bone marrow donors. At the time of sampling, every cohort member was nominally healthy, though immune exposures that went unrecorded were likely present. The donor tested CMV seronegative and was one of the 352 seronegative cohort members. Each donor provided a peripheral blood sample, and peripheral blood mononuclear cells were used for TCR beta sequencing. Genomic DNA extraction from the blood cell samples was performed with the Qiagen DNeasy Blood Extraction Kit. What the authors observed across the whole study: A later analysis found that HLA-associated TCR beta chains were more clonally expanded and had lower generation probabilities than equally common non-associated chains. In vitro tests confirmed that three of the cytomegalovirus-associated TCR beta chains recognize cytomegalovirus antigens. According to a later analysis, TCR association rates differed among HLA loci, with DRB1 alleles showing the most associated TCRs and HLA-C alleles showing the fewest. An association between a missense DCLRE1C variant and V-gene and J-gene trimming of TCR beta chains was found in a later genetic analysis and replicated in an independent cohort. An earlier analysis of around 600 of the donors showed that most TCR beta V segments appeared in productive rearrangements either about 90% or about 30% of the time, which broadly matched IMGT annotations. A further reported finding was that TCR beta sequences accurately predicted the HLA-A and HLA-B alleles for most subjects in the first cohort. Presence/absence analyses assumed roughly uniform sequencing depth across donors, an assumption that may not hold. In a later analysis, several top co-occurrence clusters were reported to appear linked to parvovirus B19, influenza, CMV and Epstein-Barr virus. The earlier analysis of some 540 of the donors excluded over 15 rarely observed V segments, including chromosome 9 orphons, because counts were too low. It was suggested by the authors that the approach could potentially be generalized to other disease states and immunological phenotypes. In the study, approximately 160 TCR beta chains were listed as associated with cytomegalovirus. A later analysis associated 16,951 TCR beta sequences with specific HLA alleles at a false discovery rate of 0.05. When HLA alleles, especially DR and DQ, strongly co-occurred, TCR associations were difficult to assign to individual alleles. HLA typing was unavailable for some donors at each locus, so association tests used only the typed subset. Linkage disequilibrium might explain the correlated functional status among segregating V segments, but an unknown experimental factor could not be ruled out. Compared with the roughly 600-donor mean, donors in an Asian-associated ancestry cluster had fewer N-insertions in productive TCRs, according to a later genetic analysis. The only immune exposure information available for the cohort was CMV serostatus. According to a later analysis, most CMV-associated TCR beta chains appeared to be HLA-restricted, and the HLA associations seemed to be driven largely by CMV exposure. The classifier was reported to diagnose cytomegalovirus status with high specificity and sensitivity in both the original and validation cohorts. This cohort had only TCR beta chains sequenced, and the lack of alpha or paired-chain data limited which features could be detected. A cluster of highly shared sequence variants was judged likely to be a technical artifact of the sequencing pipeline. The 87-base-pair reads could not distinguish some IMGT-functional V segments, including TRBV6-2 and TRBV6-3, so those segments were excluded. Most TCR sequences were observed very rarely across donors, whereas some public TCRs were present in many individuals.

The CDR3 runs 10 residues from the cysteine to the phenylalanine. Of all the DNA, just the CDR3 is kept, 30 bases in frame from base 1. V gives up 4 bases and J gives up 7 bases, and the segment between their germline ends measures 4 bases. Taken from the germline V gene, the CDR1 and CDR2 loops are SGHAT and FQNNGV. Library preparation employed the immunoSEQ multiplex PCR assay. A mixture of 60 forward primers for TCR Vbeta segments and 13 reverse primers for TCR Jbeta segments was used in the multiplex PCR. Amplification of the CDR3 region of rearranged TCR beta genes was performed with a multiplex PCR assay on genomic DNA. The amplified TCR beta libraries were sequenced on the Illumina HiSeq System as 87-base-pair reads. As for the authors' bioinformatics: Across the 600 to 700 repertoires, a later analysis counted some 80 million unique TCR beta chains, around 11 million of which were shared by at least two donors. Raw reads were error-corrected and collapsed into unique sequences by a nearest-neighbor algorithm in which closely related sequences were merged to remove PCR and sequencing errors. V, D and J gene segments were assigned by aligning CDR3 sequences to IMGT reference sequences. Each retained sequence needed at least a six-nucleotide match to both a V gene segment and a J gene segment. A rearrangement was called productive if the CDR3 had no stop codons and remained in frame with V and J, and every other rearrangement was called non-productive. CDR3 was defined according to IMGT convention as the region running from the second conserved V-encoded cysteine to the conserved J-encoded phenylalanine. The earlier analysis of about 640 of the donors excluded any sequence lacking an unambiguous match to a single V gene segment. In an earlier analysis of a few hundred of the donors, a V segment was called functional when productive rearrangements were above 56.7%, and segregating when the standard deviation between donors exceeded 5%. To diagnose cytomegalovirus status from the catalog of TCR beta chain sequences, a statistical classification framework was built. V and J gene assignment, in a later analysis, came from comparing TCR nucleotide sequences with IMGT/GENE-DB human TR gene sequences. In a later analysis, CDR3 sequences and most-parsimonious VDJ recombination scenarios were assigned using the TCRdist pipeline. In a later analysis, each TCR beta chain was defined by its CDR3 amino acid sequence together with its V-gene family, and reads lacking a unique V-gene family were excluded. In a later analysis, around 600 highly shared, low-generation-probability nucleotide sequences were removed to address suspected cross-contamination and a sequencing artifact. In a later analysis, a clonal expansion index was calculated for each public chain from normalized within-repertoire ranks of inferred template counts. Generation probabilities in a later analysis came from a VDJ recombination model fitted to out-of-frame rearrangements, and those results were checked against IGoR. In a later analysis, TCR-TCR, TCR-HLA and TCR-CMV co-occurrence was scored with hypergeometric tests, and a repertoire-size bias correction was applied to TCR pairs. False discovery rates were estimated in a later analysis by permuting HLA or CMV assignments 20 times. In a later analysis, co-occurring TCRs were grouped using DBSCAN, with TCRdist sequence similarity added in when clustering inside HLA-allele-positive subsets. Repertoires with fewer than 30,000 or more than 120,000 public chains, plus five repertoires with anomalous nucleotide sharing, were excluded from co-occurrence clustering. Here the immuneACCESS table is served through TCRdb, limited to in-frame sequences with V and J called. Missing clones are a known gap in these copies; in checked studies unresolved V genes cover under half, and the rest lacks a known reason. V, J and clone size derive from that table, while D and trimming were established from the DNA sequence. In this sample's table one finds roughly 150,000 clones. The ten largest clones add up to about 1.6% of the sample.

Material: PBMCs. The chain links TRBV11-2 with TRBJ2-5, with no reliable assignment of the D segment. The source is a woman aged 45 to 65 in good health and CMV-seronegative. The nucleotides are TGTGCCAGCAGCTCCGGGACCCAGTACTTC. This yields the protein CASSSGTQYF. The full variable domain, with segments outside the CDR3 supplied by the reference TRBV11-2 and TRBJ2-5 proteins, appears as EAGVAQSPRYKIIEKRQSVAFWCNPISGHATLYWYQQILGQGPKLLIQFQNNGVVDDSQLPKDRFSAERLKGVDSTLKIQPAKLEDSAVYLCASSSGTQYFGPGTRLLVL.